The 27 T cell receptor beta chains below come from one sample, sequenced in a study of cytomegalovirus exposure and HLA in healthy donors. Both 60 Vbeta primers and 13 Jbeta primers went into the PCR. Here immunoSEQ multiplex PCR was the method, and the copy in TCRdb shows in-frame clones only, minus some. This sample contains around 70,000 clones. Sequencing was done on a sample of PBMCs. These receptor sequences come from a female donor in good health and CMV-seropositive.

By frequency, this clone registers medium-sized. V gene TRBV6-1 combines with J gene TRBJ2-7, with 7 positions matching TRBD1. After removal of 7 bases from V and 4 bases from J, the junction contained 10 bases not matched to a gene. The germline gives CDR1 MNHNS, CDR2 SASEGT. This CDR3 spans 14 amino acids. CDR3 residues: CASNLERGRYEQYF. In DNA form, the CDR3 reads TGTGCCAGCAATCTTGAAAGGGGGCGTTACGAGCAGTACTTC.

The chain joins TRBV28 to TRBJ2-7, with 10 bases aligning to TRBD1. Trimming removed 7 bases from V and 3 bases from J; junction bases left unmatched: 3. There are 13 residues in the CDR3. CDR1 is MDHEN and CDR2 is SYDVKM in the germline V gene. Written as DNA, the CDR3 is TGTGCCAGCAAGAGGACAGGGGGCTACGAGCAGTACTTC. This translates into CASKRTGGYEQYF.

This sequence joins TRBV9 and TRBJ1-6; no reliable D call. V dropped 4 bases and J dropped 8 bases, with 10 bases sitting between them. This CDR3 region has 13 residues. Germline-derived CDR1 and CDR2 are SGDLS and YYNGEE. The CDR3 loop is CASSPRSDSPLHF. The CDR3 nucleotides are TGTGCCAGCAGCCCCCGGTCGGATTCACCCCTCCACTTT.

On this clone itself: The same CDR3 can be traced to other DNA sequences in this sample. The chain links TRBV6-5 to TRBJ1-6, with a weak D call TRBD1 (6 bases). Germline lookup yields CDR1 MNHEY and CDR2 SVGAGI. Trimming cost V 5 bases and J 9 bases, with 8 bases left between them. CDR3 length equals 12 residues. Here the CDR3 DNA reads TGTGCCAGCAGTACAGGGATTTCACCCCTCCACTTT. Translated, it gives CASSTGISPLHF.

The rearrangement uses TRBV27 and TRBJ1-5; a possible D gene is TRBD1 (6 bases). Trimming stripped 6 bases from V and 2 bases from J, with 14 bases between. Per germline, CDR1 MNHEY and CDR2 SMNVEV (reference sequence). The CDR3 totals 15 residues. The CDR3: CASRVGGGGNQPQHF. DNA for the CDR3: TGTGCCAGCAGGGTGGGCGGGGGCGGCAATCAGCCCCAGCATTTT.

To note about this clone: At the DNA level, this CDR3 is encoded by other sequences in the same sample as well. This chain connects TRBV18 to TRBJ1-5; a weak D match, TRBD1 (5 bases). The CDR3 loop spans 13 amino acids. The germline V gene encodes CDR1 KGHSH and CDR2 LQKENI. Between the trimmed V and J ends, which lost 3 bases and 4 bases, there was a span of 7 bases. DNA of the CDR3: TGTGCCAGCTCACCCGGGGGTAATCAGCCCCAGCATTTT. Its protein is CASSPGGNQPQHF.

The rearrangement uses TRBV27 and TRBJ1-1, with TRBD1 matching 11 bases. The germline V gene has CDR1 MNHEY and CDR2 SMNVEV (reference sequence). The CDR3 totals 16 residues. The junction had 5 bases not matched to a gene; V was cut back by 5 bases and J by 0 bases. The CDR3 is CASSQGTGGMNTEAFF. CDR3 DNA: TGTGCCAGCAGTCAAGGGACAGGGGGAATGAACACTGAAGCTTTCTTT.

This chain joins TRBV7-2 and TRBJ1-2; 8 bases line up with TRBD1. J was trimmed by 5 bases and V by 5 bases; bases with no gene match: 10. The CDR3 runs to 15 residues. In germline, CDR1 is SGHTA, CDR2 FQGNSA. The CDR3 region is CASSHRGGEVYGYTF. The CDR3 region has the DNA TGTGCCAGCAGCCACAGGGGGGGGGAAGTATATGGCTACACCTTC.

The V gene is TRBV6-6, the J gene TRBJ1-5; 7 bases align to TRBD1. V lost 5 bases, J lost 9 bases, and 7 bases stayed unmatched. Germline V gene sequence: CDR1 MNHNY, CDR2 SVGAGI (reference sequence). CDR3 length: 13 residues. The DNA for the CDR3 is TGTGCCAGCAGTCACCCGACAGGGAGGCCCCAGCATTTT. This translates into CASSHPTGRPQHF.

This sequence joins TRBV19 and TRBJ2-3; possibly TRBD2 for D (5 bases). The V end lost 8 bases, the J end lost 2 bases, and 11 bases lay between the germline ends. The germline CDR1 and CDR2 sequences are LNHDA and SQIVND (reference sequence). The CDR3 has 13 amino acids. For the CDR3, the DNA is TGTGCCAGTGCGGGCCCAGACACAGATACGCAGTATTTT. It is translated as CASAGPDTDTQYF.

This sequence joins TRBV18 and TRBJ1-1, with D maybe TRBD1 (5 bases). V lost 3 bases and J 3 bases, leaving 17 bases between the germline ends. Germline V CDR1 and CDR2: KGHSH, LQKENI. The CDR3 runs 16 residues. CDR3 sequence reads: CASSPRSGWGDTEAFF. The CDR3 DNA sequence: TGTGCCAGCTCACCTCGGTCGGGGTGGGGGGACACTGAAGCTTTCTTT.

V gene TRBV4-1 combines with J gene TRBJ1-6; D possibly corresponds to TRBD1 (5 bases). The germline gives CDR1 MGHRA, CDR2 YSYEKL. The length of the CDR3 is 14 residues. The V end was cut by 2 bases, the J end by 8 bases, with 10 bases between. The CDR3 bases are TGCGCCAGCAGCCAACAGGGTTCATATTCACCCCTCCACTTT. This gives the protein CASSQQGSYSPLHF.

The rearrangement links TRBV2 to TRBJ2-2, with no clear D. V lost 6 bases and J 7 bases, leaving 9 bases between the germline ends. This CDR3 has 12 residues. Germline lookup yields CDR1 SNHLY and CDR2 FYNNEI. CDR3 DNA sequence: TGTGCCAGCAGGCTAGAAGTCGGGGAGCTGTTTTTT. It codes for CASRLEVGELFF.

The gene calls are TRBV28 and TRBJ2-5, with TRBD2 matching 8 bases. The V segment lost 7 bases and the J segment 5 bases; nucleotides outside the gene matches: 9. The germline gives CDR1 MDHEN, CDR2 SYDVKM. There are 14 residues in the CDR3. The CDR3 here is CASNSGSFGETQYF. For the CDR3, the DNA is TGTGCCAGCAACAGCGGGAGTTTCGGGGAGACCCAGTACTTC.

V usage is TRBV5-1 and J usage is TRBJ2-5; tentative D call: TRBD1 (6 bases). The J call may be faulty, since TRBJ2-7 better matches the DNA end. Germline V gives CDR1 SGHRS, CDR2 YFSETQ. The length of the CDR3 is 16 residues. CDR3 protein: CASSLRGIESSYEQYF. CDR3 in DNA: TGCGCCAGCAGCTTGAGGGGGATTGAGAGCTCCTACGAGCAGTACTTC.

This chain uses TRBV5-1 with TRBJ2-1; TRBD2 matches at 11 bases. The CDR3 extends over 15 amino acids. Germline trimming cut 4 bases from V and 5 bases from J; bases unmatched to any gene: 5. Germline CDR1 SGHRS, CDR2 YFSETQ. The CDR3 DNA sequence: TGCGCCAGCAGCCATGGGACTAGCGGAAACAATGAGCAGTTCTTC. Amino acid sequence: CASSHGTSGNNEQFF. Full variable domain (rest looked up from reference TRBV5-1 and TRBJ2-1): KAGVTQTPRYLIKTRGQQVTLSCSPISGHRSVSWYQQTPGQGLQFLFEYFSETQRNKGNFPGRFSGRQFSNSRSEMNVSTLELGDSALYLCASSHGTSGNNEQFFGPGTRLTVL.

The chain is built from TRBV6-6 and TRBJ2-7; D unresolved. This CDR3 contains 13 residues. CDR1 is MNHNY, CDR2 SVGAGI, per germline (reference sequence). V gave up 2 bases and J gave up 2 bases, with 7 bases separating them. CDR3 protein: CASSYIEAYEQYF. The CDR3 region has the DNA TGTGCCAGCAGTTACATCGAGGCCTACGAGCAGTACTTC.

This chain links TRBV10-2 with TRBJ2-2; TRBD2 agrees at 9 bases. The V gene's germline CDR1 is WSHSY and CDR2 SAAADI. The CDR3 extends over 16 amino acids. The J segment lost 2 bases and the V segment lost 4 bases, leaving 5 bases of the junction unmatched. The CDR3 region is CASSVLAGSNTGELFF. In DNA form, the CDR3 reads TGCGCCAGCAGTGTCCTAGCGGGGTCAAACACCGGGGAGCTGTTTTTT.

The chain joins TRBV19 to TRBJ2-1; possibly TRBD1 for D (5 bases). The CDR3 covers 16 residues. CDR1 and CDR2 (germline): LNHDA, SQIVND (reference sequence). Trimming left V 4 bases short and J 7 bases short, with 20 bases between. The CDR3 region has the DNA TGTGCCAGTAGTAATAGGCAGGGTAGTCGCTATAATGAGCAGTTCTTC. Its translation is CASSNRQGSRYNEQFF. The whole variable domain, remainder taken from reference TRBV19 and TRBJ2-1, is DGGITQSPKYLFRKEGQNVTLSCEQNLNHDAMYWYRQDPGQGLRLIYYSQIVNDFQKGDIAEGYSVSREKKESFPLTVTSAQKNPTAFYLCASSNRQGSRYNEQFFGPGTRLTVL.

This CDR3 reads CASSETARVRAFF. As DNA, the CDR3 is TGTGCCAGCAGTGAAACGGCCAGGGTGAGAGCTTTCTTT. The chain recombines TRBV2 with TRBJ1-1, with D possibly matching TRBD1 (5 bases). Trimming took off 2 bases at V and 10 bases at J, with 14 bases between the two ends. Looked up from germline, CDR1 is SNHLY and CDR2 is FYNNEI. CDR3 length equals 13 residues. The full variable domain, with the rest looked up from reference TRBV2 and TRBJ1-1, is EPEVTQTPSHQVTQMGQEVILRCVPISNHLYFYWYRQILGQKVEFLVSFYNNEISEKSEIFDDQFSVERPDGSNFTLKIRSTKLEDSAMYFCASSETARVRAFFGQGTRLTVV.

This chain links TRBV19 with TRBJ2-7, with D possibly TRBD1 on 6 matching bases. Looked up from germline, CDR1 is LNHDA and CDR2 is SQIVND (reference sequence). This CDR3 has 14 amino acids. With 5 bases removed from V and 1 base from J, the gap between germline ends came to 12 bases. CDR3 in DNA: TGTGCCAGTAGTTCAGGACAGAGATCCTACGAGCAGTACTTC. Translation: CASSSGQRSYEQYF.

As DNA, the CDR3 is TGTGCCAGCTCACCAATGGACAGGGGGCATGGCTACACCTTC. This translates into CASSPMDRGHGYTF. The genes are TRBV18 and TRBJ1-2; 11 bases fit TRBD1. V lost 2 bases and J lost 6; bases outside the gene matches: 2. The CDR3 sequence is 14 residues long. Germline CDR1 reads KGHSH; CDR2 reads LQKENI.

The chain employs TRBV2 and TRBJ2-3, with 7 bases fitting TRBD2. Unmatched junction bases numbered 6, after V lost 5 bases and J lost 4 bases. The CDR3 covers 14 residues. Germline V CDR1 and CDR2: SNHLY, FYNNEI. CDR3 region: CASSRTRFPDTQYF. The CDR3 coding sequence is TGTGCCAGCAGTCGGACTAGATTTCCAGATACGCAGTATTTT. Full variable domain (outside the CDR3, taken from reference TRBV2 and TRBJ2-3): EPEVTQTPSHQVTQMGQEVILRCVPISNHLYFYWYRQILGQKVEFLVSFYNNEISEKSEIFDDQFSVERPDGSNFTLKIRSTKLEDSAMYFCASSRTRFPDTQYFGPGTRLTVL.

The CDR3 DNA is TGTGCCAGCAGCGTAGCAGGGGACAATCAGCCCCAGCATTTT. Translating gives CASSVAGDNQPQHF. J is TRBJ1-5 and V is TRBV9, with D maybe TRBD1 (6 bases). The V end lost 0 bases, the J end lost 3 bases, and 7 bases lay between the germline ends. CDR1 is SGDLS and CDR2 is YYNGEE in the germline V gene. CDR3 length equals 14 residues.

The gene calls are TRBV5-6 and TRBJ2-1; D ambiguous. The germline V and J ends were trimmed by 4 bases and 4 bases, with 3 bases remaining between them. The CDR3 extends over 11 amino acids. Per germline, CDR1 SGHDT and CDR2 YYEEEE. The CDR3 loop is CASSLYNEQFF. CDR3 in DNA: TGTGCCAGCAGCCTGTACAATGAGCAGTTCTTC.

For the CDR3, the DNA is TGTGCCAGCAGCCAAGATGGGGGGGCGGTTGGCTACACCTTC. Translated: CASSQDGGAVGYTF. V is TRBV4-2 and J is TRBJ1-2; D might be TRBD1 (6 bases). The CDR3 is 14 residues long. Trimming removed 0 bases at V and 7 bases at J, with 12 bases between. Germline-derived CDR1 and CDR2 are LGHNA and YNFKEQ.

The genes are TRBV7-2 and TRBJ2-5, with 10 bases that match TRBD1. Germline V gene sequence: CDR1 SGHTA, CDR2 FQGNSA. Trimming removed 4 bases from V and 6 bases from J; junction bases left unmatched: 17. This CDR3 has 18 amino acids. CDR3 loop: CASSSRPPGQGMVQTQYF. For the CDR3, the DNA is TGTGCCAGCAGCTCAAGGCCGCCGGGACAGGGGATGGTTCAGACCCAGTACTTC.